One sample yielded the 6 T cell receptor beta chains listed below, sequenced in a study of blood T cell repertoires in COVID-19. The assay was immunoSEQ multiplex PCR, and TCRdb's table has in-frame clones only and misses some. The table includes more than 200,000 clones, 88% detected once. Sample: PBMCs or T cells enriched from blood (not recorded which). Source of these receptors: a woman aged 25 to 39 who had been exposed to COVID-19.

This CDR3 reads CASSLGRGYTDTQYF. For the CDR3, the DNA is TGTGCCAGCAGTTTGGGCAGGGGATACACAGATACGCAGTATTTT. The chain employs TRBV27 and TRBJ2-3; D is perhaps TRBD1 (6 bases). The CDR3 consists of 15 residues. Germline CDR1 reads MNHEY; CDR2 reads SMNVEV (reference sequence). V lost 3 bases, J lost 2 bases, and 12 bases lay in between.

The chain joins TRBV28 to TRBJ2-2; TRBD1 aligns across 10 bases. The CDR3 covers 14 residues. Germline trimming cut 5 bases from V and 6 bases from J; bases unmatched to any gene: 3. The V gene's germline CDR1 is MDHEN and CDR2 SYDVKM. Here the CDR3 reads CASSPGTGAGELFF. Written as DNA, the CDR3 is TGTGCCAGCAGTCCCGGGACAGGGGCCGGGGAGCTGTTTTTT.

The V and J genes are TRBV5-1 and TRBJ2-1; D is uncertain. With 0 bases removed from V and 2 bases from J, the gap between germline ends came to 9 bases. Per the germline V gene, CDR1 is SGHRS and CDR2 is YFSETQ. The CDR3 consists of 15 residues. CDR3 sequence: CASSLVTPTYNEQFF. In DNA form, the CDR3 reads TGCGCCAGCAGCTTGGTGACACCAACCTACAATGAGCAGTTCTTC.

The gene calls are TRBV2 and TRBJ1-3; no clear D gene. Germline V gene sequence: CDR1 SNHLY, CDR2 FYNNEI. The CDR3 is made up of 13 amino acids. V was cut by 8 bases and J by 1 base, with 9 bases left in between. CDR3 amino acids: CASGAESGNTIYF. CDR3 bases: TGTGCCAGCGGAGCGGAATCTGGAAACACCATATATTTT.

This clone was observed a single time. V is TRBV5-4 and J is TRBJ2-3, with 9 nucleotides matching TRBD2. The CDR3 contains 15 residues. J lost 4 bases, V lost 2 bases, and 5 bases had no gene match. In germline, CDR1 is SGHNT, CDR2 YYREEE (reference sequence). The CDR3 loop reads CASSLAGGGSDTQYF. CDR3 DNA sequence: TGTGCCAGCAGCTTAGCGGGAGGAGGATCAGATACGCAGTATTTT.

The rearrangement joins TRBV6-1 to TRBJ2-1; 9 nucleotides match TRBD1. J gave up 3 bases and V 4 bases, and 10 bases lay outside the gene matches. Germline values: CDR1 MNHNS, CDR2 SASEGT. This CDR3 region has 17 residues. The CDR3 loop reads CASSGQGQGLSYNEQFF. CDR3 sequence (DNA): TGTGCCAGCAGTGGACAGGGACAGGGTTTGAGCTACAATGAGCAGTTCTTC.